The 13 T cell receptor beta chains below were found in one sample sequenced in a study of metastatic and nonmetastatic thyroid tumors. Each patient went into thyroid surgery without having received any treatment. TCRdb used MiXCR to call clones anew from the PCR reads. The sample holds roughly 40,000 clones, over 15% seen once. The sample taken for sequencing was tumor tissue. These receptors were taken from a female donor with papillary thyroid cancer or a benign thyroid nodule (not recorded which). Some clones in this sample may be carry-over from other donors' samples.

This clone was observed at least ten times. This chain links TRBV7-2 with TRBJ1-5; no firm D call. Per germline, CDR1 SGHTA and CDR2 FQGNSA. V was pared by 1 base and J by 3 bases, with 4 bases between. CDR3 size: 13 residues. The DNA for the CDR3 is TGTGCCAGCAGCTTAGGTTACAATCAGCCCCAGCATTTT. This sequence encodes CASSLGYNQPQHF.

The sample holds many counts of this clone. The chain couples TRBV7-9 to TRBJ1-2; D is possibly TRBD1 (5 bases). CDR1 SEHNR and CDR2 FQNEAQ come from the germline V gene (reference sequence). The CDR3 spans 15 residues. V shed 5 bases and J shed 3 bases, with 16 bases lying between them. The CDR3 nucleotides read TGTGCCAGCAGCCCCGCGTCGCGGGGCGACTATGGCTACACCTTC. Encoded protein: CASSPASRGDYGYTF.

There are a few counts of this clone. The rearrangement links TRBV6-5 to TRBJ2-5, with a weak D call TRBD2 (7 bases). CDR1 MNHEY and CDR2 SVGAGI come from the germline V gene. V was trimmed by 2 bases and J by 3 bases, leaving 16 bases between them. The CDR3 is 16 residues long. The CDR3 region is CASSYGGGAGKETQYF. In DNA, the CDR3 is TGTGCCAGCAGTTACGGGGGGGGGGCTGGTAAAGAGACCCAGTACTTC.

This clone was found many times. The junction shows a germline mismatch at one end, possibly a read error. The chain links TRBV7-7 to TRBJ2-3; TRBD2 matches 10 bases. Per the germline V gene, CDR1 is SSHAT and CDR2 is FNYEAQ (reference sequence). The CDR3 length is 15 residues. CDR3 DNA: TGTGCTAGCAGTAAAGCGGGGGGGGTTGTGGATACGCAGTATTTT. This codes for CASSKAGGVVDTQYF.

This clone was recorded at least ten times. The rearrangement joins TRBV19 to TRBJ2-1, with TRBD1 matching 7 bases. Germline trimming cut 5 bases from V and 7 bases from J; bases unmatched to any gene: 2. CDR1 is LNHDA, CDR2 SQIVND, per germline (reference sequence). The length of the CDR3 is 12 residues. CDR3 sequence: CASSRDSNEQFF. DNA for the CDR3: TGTGCCAGTAGTCGGGACAGTAATGAGCAGTTCTTC.

Notes on this clone: The junction differs from germline at one of its ends, possibly a read error. The chain couples TRBV5-4 to TRBJ2-7, with a possible D match to TRBD2 (6 bases). The germline gives CDR1 SGHNT, CDR2 YYREEE (reference sequence). The CDR3 has 13 amino acids. The CDR3 nucleotides read TGTGCCAGCATCTTGGGGGGATCCTACGAGCAGTACTTC. Residues: CASILGGSYEQYF.

Many counts were recorded for this clone. The gene calls are TRBV11-2 and TRBJ2-5; tentatively, D is TRBD1 or TRBD2 (5 bases each). V shed 3 bases and J shed 6 bases, with 11 bases lying between them. There are 13 residues in the CDR3. Germline V CDR1 and CDR2: SGHAT, FQNNGV. Here the CDR3 DNA reads TGTGCCAGCAGCTTTTGGGACCCTAAGACCCAGTACTTC. This sequence encodes CASSFWDPKTQYF. The whole variable domain, remainder taken from reference TRBV11-2 and TRBJ2-5, is EAGVAQSPRYKIIEKRQSVAFWCNPISGHATLYWYQQILGQGPKLLIQFQNNGVVDDSQLPKDRFSAERLKGVDSTLKIQPAKLEDSAVYLCASSFWDPKTQYFGPGTRLLVL.

This clone was recorded many times. The V gene is TRBV18, the J gene TRBJ2-1; D may match TRBD1 or TRBD2 (5 bases each). Germline loops: CDR1 KGHSH, CDR2 LQKENI. The CDR3 sequence is 15 residues long. The V end was cut by 3 bases, the J end by 7 bases, with 16 bases between. CDR3 region: CASSPFQGGQNEQFF. The DNA for the CDR3 is TGTGCCAGCTCACCTTTCCAGGGCGGGCAGAATGAGCAGTTCTTC.

This clone was detected many times. The CDR3 bases are TGTGCCAGCGGATTAGCGGGAGGGCTCTACGAGCAGTACTTC. This encodes CASGLAGGLYEQYF. This rearrangement joins TRBV6-1 to TRBJ2-7; 11 bases match TRBD2. V shed 8 bases, J shed 3 bases, and the junction held 6 bases outside the gene matches. The CDR3 loop spans 14 amino acids. Germline V lookup: CDR1 MNHNS, CDR2 SASEGT.

This clone appeared many times. The chain links TRBV7-9 to TRBJ2-2; D is unclear. Per germline, CDR1 SEHNR and CDR2 FQNEAQ (reference sequence). V was shortened by 8 bases and J by 9 bases, with 10 bases between the two germline ends. The CDR3 length is 11 residues. CDR3 DNA: TGTGCCAGCGAAATCGGTTGGGAGCTGTTTTTT. Its translation: CASEIGWELFF.

This clone was seen ten or more times. The same CDR3 also results from other DNA sequences found in this sample. V usage is TRBV10-3 and J usage is TRBJ2-1; D might be TRBD1 (5 bases). Trimming shortened V by 2 bases and J by 10 bases, and 9 bases separated the two germline ends. Germline loops: CDR1 ENHRY, CDR2 SYGVKD. This CDR3 contains 12 residues. CDR3 residues: CAISETGGEQFF. CDR3 bases: TGTGCCATCAGTGAGACAGGTGGCGAGCAGTTCTTC.

In this sample, this clone turned up many times. The J gene is TRBJ1-2, the V gene TRBV6-1, with 10 bases lining up with TRBD1. Germline V lookup: CDR1 MNHNS, CDR2 SASEGT. There are 14 residues in the CDR3. Trimming removed 6 bases from V and 8 bases from J; junction bases left unmatched: 9. CDR3 protein: CASRHRDRGKGYTF. CDR3 sequence (DNA): TGTGCCAGCAGACACCGGGACAGGGGTAAAGGCTACACCTTC.

This clone was seen more than once but under ten times. One end of the junction is discordant with germline, which a read error may explain. The V gene is TRBV27, the J gene TRBJ1-3, with D tentatively TRBD1 (5 bases). The germline gives CDR1 MNHEY, CDR2 SMNVEV (reference sequence). The CDR3 sequence is 17 residues long. The CDR3 DNA sequence: TGTACCAGCAGTCCCAAAGCTGGGGGGGTGGGAGGAAACACCATATATTTT. The encoded protein is CTSSPKAGGVGGNTIYF.